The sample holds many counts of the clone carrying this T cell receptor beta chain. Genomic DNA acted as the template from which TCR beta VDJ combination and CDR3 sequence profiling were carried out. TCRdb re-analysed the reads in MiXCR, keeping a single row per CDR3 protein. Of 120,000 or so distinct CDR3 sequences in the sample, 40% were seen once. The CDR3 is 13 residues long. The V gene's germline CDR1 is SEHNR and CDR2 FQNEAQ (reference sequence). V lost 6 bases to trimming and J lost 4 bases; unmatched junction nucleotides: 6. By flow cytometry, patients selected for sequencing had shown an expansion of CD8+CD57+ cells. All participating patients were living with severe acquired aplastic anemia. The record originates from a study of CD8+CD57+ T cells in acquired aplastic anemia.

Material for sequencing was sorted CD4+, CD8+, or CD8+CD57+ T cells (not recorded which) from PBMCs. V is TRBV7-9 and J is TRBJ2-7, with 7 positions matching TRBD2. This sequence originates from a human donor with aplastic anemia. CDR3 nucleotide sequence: TGTGCCAGCAGTAGGCGGGAGCGGTACGAGCAGTACTTC. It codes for CASSRRERYEQYF.